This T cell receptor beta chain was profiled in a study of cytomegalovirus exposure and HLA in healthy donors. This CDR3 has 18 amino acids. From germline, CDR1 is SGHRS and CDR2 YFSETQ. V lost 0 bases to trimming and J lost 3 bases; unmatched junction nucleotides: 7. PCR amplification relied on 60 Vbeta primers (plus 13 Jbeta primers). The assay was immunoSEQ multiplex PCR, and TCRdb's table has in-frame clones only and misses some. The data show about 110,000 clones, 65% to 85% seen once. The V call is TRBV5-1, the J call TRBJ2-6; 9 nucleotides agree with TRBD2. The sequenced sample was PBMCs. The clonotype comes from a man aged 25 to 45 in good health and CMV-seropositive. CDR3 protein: CASSLGQRGVGGANVLTF. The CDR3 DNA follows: TGCGCCAGCAGCTTGGGCCAGCGGGGGGTAGGTGGGGCCAACGTCCTGACTTTC.